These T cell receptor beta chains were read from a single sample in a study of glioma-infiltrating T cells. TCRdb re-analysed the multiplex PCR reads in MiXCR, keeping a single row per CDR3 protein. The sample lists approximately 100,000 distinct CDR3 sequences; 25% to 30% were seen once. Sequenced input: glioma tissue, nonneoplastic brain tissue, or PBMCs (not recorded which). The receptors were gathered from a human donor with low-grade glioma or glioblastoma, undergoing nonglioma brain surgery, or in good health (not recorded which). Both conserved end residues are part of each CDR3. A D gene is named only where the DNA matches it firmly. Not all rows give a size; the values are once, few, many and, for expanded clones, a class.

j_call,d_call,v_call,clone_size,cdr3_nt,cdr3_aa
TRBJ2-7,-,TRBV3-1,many,TGTGCCAGCAGCCAACGCACCTACGAGCAGTACTTC,CASSQRTYEQYF
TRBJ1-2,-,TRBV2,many,TGTGCCAGCAGGGGGGGGTCGGGGGATAATGGCTACACCTTC,CASRGGSGDNGYTF
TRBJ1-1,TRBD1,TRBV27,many,TGTGCCAGCAGTCCGACAGGGAGCACTGAAGCTTTCTTT,CASSPTGSTEAFF
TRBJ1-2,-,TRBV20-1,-,TGCAGTGCTAGCTCGGGGCTGGGGTATGGCTACACCTTC,CSASSGLGYGYTF
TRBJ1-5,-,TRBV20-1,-,TGCAGTGCTACCAAGGGCGGCAATCAGACCCAGCATTTT,CSATKGGNQTQHF
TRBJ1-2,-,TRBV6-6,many,TGTGCCAGCAGTTACGTCGGCGGGTATGGCTACACCTTC,CASSYVGGYGYTF
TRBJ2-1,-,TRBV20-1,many,TGCAGTGCTAGAGATCCTCGCCCGATAGCGGACACCTACAATGAGCAGTTCTTC,CSARDPRPIADTYNEQFF
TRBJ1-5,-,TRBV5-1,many,TGCGCCAGCAGCCCAGGTACTCCAGCCTTCGGGGCCCAGCATTTT,CASSPGTPAFGAQHF
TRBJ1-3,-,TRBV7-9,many,TGTGCCAGCAGCTCCGAGGGGTCGGCCGGAAACACCATATATTTT,CASSSEGSAGNTIYF
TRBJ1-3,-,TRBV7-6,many,TGTGCCAGCAGCCCCACAGGGCCACCGGGAAACACCATATATTTT,CASSPTGPPGNTIYF
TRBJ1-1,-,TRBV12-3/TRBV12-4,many,TGTGCCAGCAGTTTAAGGGCTTACACTGAAGCTTTCTTT,CASSLRAYTEAFF
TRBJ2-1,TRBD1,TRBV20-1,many,TGCAGTGCTGGACCAGGAACAGGGGGGTATGGAGCCGATGAGCAGTTCTTC,CSAGPGTGGYGADEQFF
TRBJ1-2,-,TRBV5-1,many,TGCGCCAGCAGCTCGGGGTCCGACTATGGCTACACCTTC,CASSSGSDYGYTF
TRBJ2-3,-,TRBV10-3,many,TGTGCCATCAGTCAACTACAGGGTCCAGATACGCAGTATTTT,CAISQLQGPDTQYF
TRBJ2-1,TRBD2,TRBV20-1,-,TGCAGTGCCATATCGGAACTAGCGATCGATGAGCAGTTCTTC,CSAISELAIDEQFF
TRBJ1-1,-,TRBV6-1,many,TGTGCCAGCAGTTTGACAGAAATGAACACTGAAGCTTTCTTT,CASSLTEMNTEAFF
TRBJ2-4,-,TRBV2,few,TGTGCCAGCAGCGCGGACTCTCGGGGCCAGACCATTCAGTACTTC,CASSADSRGQTIQYF
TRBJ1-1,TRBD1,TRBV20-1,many,TGCAGTGCTAGAGAGGACAGGTTGAACACTGAAGCTTTCTTT,CSAREDRLNTEAFF
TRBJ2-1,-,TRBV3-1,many,TGTGCCAGCAGCCTAGTCCGTCACAATGAGCAGTTCTTC,CASSLVRHNEQFF
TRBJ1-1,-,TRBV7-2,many,TGTGCCAGCAGCCCACAGGGTACGACTGAAGCTTTCTTT,CASSPQGTTEAFF
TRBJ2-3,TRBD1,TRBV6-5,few,TGTGCCAGCAGTTACACCGGGACAGGGGGTGTAAATACGCAGTATTTT,CASSYTGTGGVNTQYF
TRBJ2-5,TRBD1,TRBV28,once,TGTGCCAGCACGCCGGGACAGGGTGCAGAGACCCAGTACTTC,CASTPGQGAETQYF
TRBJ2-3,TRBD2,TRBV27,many,TGTGCCAGCAGTTTAGGAGGAGCGGGAGGGTTGAGCACAGATACGCAGTATTTT,CASSLGGAGGLSTDTQYF